This T cell receptor (beta chain) was captured in a study of cytomegalovirus exposure and HLA in healthy donors. PCR used 60 Vbeta primers and 13 Jbeta primers. Only in-frame clones appear in the TCRdb table, and some are missing; sequencing was by immunoSEQ multiplex PCR. The sample has tens of thousands of clones, roughly three quarters seen once. Germline loops: CDR1 SEHNR, CDR2 FQNEAQ (reference sequence). CDR3 length equals 16 residues. Trimming cost V 2 bases and J 3 bases; bases outside gene matches: 8. This chain links TRBV7-9 with TRBJ2-5, with 8 bases that match TRBD1. The source of this sequence is a man aged 25-40 years in good health and CMV-seronegative. The sequenced material came from PBMCs. In DNA form, the CDR3 reads TGTGCCAGCAGCTTATCCTGGACAGGGAAAGAAGAGACCCAGTACTTC. Protein: CASSLSWTGKEETQYF.